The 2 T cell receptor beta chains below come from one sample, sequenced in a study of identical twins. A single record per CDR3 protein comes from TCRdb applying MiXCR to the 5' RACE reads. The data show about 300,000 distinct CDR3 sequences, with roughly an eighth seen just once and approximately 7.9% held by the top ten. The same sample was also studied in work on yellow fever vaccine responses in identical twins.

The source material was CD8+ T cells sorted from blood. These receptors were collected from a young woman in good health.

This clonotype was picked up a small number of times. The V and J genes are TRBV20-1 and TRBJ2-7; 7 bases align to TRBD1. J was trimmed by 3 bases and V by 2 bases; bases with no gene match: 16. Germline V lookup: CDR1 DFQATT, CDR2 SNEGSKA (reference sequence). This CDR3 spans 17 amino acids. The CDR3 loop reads CSARPLDQWTGNYEQYV. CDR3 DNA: TGCAGTGCTAGACCCCTGGACCAGTGGACAGGCAACTACGAGCAGTACGTC.

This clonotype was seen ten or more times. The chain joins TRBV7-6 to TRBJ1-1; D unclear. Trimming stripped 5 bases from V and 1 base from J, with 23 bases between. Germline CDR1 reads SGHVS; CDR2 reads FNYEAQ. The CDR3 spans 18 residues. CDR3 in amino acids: CASSPFWVRQPWNTEAFF. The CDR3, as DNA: TGTGCCAGCAGCCCCTTTTGGGTCCGCCAACCTTGGAACACTGAAGCTTTCTTT.